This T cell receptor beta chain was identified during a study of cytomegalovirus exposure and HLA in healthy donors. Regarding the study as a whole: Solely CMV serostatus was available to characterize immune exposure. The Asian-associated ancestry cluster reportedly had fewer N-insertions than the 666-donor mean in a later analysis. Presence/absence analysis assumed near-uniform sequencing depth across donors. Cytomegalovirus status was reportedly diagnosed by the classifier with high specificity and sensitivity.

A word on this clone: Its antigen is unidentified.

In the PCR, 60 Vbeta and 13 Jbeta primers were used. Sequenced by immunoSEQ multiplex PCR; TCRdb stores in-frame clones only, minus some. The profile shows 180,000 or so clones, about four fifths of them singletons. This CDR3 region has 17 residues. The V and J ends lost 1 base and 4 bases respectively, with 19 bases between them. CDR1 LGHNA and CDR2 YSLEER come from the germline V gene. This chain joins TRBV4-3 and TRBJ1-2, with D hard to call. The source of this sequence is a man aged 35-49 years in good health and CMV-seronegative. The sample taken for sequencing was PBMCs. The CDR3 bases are TGCGCCAGCAGCCAAGTCGGGCGCGCGCGGGAGGGCTATGGCTACACCTTC. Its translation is CASSQVGRAREGYGYTF.